The 23 T cell receptor beta chains given below trace back to one sample, sequenced in a study of blood T cell repertoires in COVID-19. Sequenced by immunoSEQ multiplex PCR; TCRdb stores in-frame clones only, minus some. Among about 75,000 clones listed, about four fifths were seen once. What was sequenced was peripheral blood. The receptor set was obtained from a woman older than 75 with active or convalescent COVID-19.

The chain is built from TRBV25-1 and TRBJ2-3; D possibly corresponds to TRBD1 (5 bases). V was shortened by 1 base and J by 3 bases, with 11 bases between the two germline ends. The CDR3 has 15 amino acids. Germline assignment: CDR1 MGHDK and CDR2 SYGVNS. CDR3 amino acids: CASSEFGQGTDTQYF. For the CDR3, the DNA is TGTGCCAGCAGTGAATTTGGGCAGGGAACAGATACGCAGTATTTT.

The rearrangement uses TRBV3-1 (or the pseudogene TRBV3-2) and TRBJ2-5; 7 bases align to TRBD2. CDR3 length: 15 amino acids. Unmatched junction bases numbered 7, after V lost 4 bases and J lost 2 bases. Germline lookup yields CDR1 LGHDT and CDR2 YNNKEL (reference sequence). DNA for the CDR3: TGTGCCAGCAGCCCATTCCGGGACTATCAAGAGACCCAGTACTTC. This codes for CASSPFRDYQETQYF.

The chain carries TRBV5-1 and TRBJ2-7, with D perhaps matching TRBD2 (5 bases). This CDR3 is built from 19 residues. Germline V gene sequence: CDR1 SGHRS, CDR2 YFSETQ. Trimming left V 0 bases short and J 3 bases short, with 25 bases between. Here the CDR3 DNA reads TGCGCCAGCAGCTTGGCCCCCGGAATCGGAGCGTCTCGGGACTACGAGCAGTACTTC. It codes for CASSLAPGIGASRDYEQYF.

The chain employs TRBV29-1 and TRBJ1-4; TRBD1 is a possible D gene (5 bases). The CDR3 contains 16 residues. Trimming shortened V by 2 bases and J by 4 bases, and 17 bases separated the two germline ends. CDR1 and CDR2 from the germline V gene are SQVTM and ANQGSEA. DNA of the CDR3: TGCAGCGTTGAAACGGGCGGGGCCGCAAATAATGAAAAACTGTTTTTT. It is translated as CSVETGGAANNEKLFF.

The chain recombines TRBV19 with TRBJ1-2; 12 bases agree with TRBD1. V was pared by 7 bases and J by 4 bases, with 13 bases of the junction left unmatched. CDR3 length equals 17 residues. Germline V gene sequence: CDR1 LNHDA, CDR2 SQIVND (reference sequence). The CDR3, as DNA: TGTGCCAGTACCCCTCGGGGGACAGGGGGCGCCAGCTATGGCTACACCTTC. Translating it yields CASTPRGTGGASYGYTF.

This clone turned up a few times. The rearrangement uses TRBV9 and TRBJ2-2; D might be TRBD2 (5 bases). The ends were cut back, 4 bases at V and 2 bases at J, with 12 bases in the middle. Germline V gene data show CDR1 as SGDLS and CDR2 as YYNGEE. CDR3 size: 15 residues. The CDR3 DNA is TGTGCCAGCAGCACAAGCGGAGCTAACACCGGGGAGCTGTTTTTT. This sequence encodes CASSTSGANTGELFF.

The genes are TRBV5-1 and TRBJ2-2, with a tentative D call TRBD2 (5 bases). Per the germline V gene, CDR1 is SGHRS and CDR2 is YFSETQ. The germline V and J ends were trimmed by 0 bases and 4 bases, with 7 bases remaining between them. This CDR3 has 14 residues. The CDR3 DNA sequence: TGCGCCAGCAGCTTGGCCGGGATCACCGGGGAGCTGTTTTTT. Translating it yields CASSLAGITGELFF.

The V call is TRBV29-1, the J call TRBJ2-5; 11 bases agree with TRBD2. Trimming at V came to 7 bases and at J to 11 bases, leaving 15 bases not matched to a gene. The CDR3 has 14 residues. Germline V CDR1 and CDR2: SQVTM, ANQGSEA. CDR3 in amino acids: CSESGTSGATGQYF. CDR3 coding DNA: TGCAGCGAATCCGGGACTAGCGGAGCCACAGGGCAGTACTTC.

J is TRBJ1-6 and V is TRBV28, with D possibly TRBD1 on 6 matching bases. The CDR3 sequence is 15 residues long. V gave up 3 bases and J gave up 10 bases, with 16 bases separating them. Germline assignment: CDR1 MDHEN and CDR2 SYDVKM. CDR3 bases: TGTGCCAGCAGTTTGTGGGGGCGGAGTGGCTCACCCCTCCACTTT. Its protein is CASSLWGRSGSPLHF.

The chain carries TRBV5-1 and TRBJ1-1, with TRBD1 as a possible D gene (5 bases). Germline CDR1 reads SGHRS; CDR2 reads YFSETQ. This CDR3 is built from 13 residues. Trimming removed 2 bases from V and 5 bases from J, with 10 bases in between. The CDR3 here is CASSLWGRTEAFF. The CDR3 region has the DNA TGCGCCAGCAGCTTATGGGGGAGGACTGAAGCTTTCTTT.

The chain recombines TRBV4-1 with TRBJ1-1; no definite D call. Germline V CDR1 and CDR2: MGHRA, YSYEKL. The V end lost 0 bases, the J end lost 4 bases, and 24 bases lay between the germline ends. The CDR3 is made up of 19 amino acids. The DNA for the CDR3 is TGCGCCAGCAGCCAAGATCTTAGCCCGGACTGGGGATTGAGCACTGAAGCTTTCTTT. Amino acid sequence: CASSQDLSPDWGLSTEAFF.

The V and J genes are TRBV7-8 and TRBJ1-3; TRBD1 agrees at 7 bases. Germline CDR1 SGHVS, CDR2 FQNEAQ. The V and J ends lost 5 bases and 0 bases, in that order; junction bases with no gene match: 13. The CDR3 sequence is 18 residues long. The CDR3 DNA sequence: TGTGCCAGCAGCCGAGGGACAGTCAATCTTATCTCTGGAAACACCATATATTTT. It encodes CASSRGTVNLISGNTIYF.

V gene TRBV9 combines with J gene TRBJ2-7, with D maybe TRBD2 (5 bases). The CDR3 contains 14 residues. Trimming stripped 3 bases from V and 3 bases from J, with 13 bases between. CDR1 is SGDLS, CDR2 YYNGEE, per germline. CDR3 sequence reads: CASSASALDYEQYF. In DNA, the CDR3 is TGTGCCAGCAGCGCCAGCGCACTAGACTACGAGCAGTACTTC.

The J gene is TRBJ1-2, the V gene TRBV7-9; D might be TRBD1 (6 bases). This CDR3 is 16 amino acids long. Trimming took 5 bases from V and 8 from J, leaving 24 bases between them. Germline V gives CDR1 SEHNR, CDR2 FQNEAQ (reference sequence). CDR3 in DNA: TGTGCCAGCAGCACCCCCGAGGTGGGGGGGCGGAGAGGCTACACCTTC. Its protein product is CASSTPEVGGRRGYTF.

The chain has TRBV21-1 and TRBJ2-1; the table gives TRBD2 as D, unverified against the DNA. TRBV21-1 constitutes a pseudogene. The CDR3 spans 10 residues. The CDR3, as DNA: TGTGCCAGCAGCAGGCGGGAGCAGTTCTTC. It codes for CASSRREQFF.

This chain links TRBV28 with TRBJ1-5; TRBD1 aligns across 10 bases. The CDR3 length is 14 residues. The V and J ends lost 9 bases and 1 base, in that order; junction bases with no gene match: 3. CDR1 is MDHEN, CDR2 SYDVKM, per germline. The CDR3 region is CASAGQGSNQPQHF. CDR3 coding DNA: TGTGCCAGTGCGGGACAGGGGAGCAATCAGCCCCAGCATTTT.

The chain couples TRBV7-8 to TRBJ1-5; D is unresolved. CDR1 and CDR2 from the germline V gene are SGHVS and FQNEAQ. Deletions cut 1 base from V and 0 bases from J, with 7 bases between. The CDR3 loop spans 15 amino acids. The CDR3 here is CASSLEENSNQPQHF. The CDR3 DNA reads TGTGCCAGCAGCTTAGAGGAGAATAGCAATCAGCCCCAGCATTTT.

This chain joins TRBV2 and TRBJ1-5; 8 positions agree with TRBD1. Looked up from germline, CDR1 is SNHLY and CDR2 is FYNNEI. This CDR3 is 15 amino acids long. Germline trimming cut 6 bases from V and 5 bases from J; bases unmatched to any gene: 9. The CDR3 bases are TGTGCCAGCAGCCCCACAGGGGGTGCCTATCAGCCCCAGCATTTT. Its protein product is CASSPTGGAYQPQHF.

This clone was detected only once. This chain connects TRBV5-6 to TRBJ2-3; 9 bases align to TRBD1. CDR1 is SGHDT and CDR2 is YYEEEE in the germline V gene. V dropped 6 bases and J dropped 2; count of bases not matched to a gene: 7. The CDR3 sequence is 15 residues long. CDR3 region: CASNYRGPYTDTQYF. The CDR3 DNA sequence: TGTGCCAGCAACTACAGGGGGCCTTACACAGATACGCAGTATTTT. The full variable domain, completed using reference TRBV5-6 and TRBJ2-3, is DAGVTQSPTHLIKTRGQQVTLRCSPKSGHDTVSWYQQALGQGPQFIFQYYEEEERQRGNFPDRFSGHQFPNYSSELNVNALLLGDSALYLCASNYRGPYTDTQYFGPGTRLTVL.

This clone was detected once. The chain has TRBV18 and TRBJ1-2, with D hard to call. The CDR3 has 15 amino acids. Per germline, CDR1 KGHSH and CDR2 LQKENI. V gave up 3 bases and J gave up 4 bases, with 15 bases separating them. As DNA, the CDR3 is TGTGCCAGCTCACCCCCGACTTCGGGGAGCTATGGCTACACCTTC. Its protein is CASSPPTSGSYGYTF.

As for this clone: A junction boundary mismatches the germline segment, possibly from a read error. CDR3: CASSEEGLAGEAQYF. The CDR3 DNA reads TGTGCCAGCAGTGAAGAGGGACTAGCGGGAGAGGCCCAGTACTTC. V gene TRBV6-4 combines with J gene TRBJ2-5; 14 nucleotides agree with TRBD2. The CDR3 is made up of 15 amino acids. From germline, CDR1 is MRHNA and CDR2 SNTAGT.

A single count supports this clone. V usage is TRBV5-6 and J usage is TRBJ2-4; D is possibly TRBD2 (6 bases). Trimming removed 4 bases at V and 7 bases at J, with 21 bases between. This CDR3 is 16 amino acids long. Germline CDR1 reads SGHDT; CDR2 reads YYEEEE. Written as DNA, the CDR3 is TGTGCCAGCAGCGCCGGACCTACAGGTGCGGGGAACATTCAGTACTTC. Its protein product is CASSAGPTGAGNIQYF.

This clone turned up a few times. V is TRBV12-3 or TRBV12-4 and J is TRBJ2-5; unclear D gene. The V end was cut by 3 bases, the J end by 4 bases, with 6 bases between. The CDR3 runs to 12 residues. The CDR3 DNA is TGTGCCAGCAGTTTGAACGGAGAGACCCAGTACTTC. It codes for CASSLNGETQYF.